This T cell receptor (beta chain) was found in a study of T cells after yellow fever vaccination. About this clonotype itself: What it binds is unknown.

Study outcomes and limitations: Reappearance after the booster was observed for most primary-vaccination clones (roughly 97% CD4, around 90% CD8).

Germline V gene lookup returns CDR1 LNHDA and CDR2 SQIVND (reference sequence). The CDR3 extends over 13 amino acids. With V trimmed by 10 bases and J by 5 bases, 11 bases remained unmatched. TCRdb reprocessed the 5' RACE reads with MiXCR, giving one entry per CDR3 protein. The sample has a few hundred thousand distinct CDR3 sequences; approximately 5.2% are singletons. This sample comprised CD4+ T cells sorted from PBMCs, obtained on the day of the yellow fever booster vaccination. This sequence was found in a man aged 18 to 30 who received the YFV17D yellow fever vaccine. The V call is TRBV19, the J call TRBJ2-7, with TRBD2 matching over 7 bases. The CDR3 DNA reads TGTGCCACCCCAAAGGGAGGGTTTAACGAGCAGTACGTC. The encoded protein is CATPKGGFNEQYV.